This record concerns one T cell receptor (beta chain) sequence. Its target is not known. This record belongs to a study of T-cell reconstitution after alpha-beta-depleted transplantation in children. Unique molecular identifiers were incorporated into the prepared TCRbeta library. TCRdb reprocessed the PCR reads with MiXCR, giving one entry per CDR3 protein. The sample has hundreds of thousands of distinct CDR3 sequences, over 20% seen once. The trim removed 0 bases at V and 0 bases at J, leaving 12 bases unmatched. Germline-derived CDR1 and CDR2 are SGHNT and YYREEE (reference sequence). The CDR3 contains 19 residues. Study-wide points: The high TCRbeta diversity at day 60 in some patients came from surviving recipient T cells and thymic progenitors. About two months after transplant, alpha-beta T cells reportedly came from several hundred expanded graft clones. Counts and diversity of T cells one year after transplant came mostly from newly produced T cells.

The source of this sequence is a girl aged 2-10 years with Fanconi anemia, due to receive a stem cell transplant. This sample comprised PBMCs, obtained before TCRalphabeta/CD19-depleted stem cell transplant. The genes are TRBV5-4 and TRBJ2-3, with 8 bases fitting TRBD2. The CDR3 DNA sequence: TGTGCCAGCAGCTTGGCACTAGTCGGGGGGGCCGCTAGCACAGATACGCAGTATTTT. Translated: CASSLALVGGAASTDTQYF.